The table lists the clone carrying this TCR beta chain with many counts. This record comes from a study of molecular identifiers for immune sequencing clone quantification. TCRdb ran MiXCR on the PCR reads and lists one entry per CDR3 protein. This table holds 75,000 to 100,000 distinct CDR3 sequences, 15% to 20% found once. The source of this sequence is a human donor in good health. Some libraries in this study had Jurkat cell RNA spiked in. The specimen was naive CD8+ T cells from blood, with Jurkat cell RNA spiked in. The subset was: FACS-sorted CD8+CD4-CCR7+CD45RA+ naive T cells.

CDR3 DNA: TGTGCCAGCAGCCCCCCGCGGGGTAGAGAGCAGTTCTTC. It encodes CASSPPRGREQFF. The chain is built from TRBV9 and TRBJ2-1; tentatively, D is TRBD2 (6 bases). The V end was cut by 4 bases, the J end by 10 bases, with 15 bases between. In germline, CDR1 is SGDLS, CDR2 YYNGEE. This CDR3 has 13 residues.